The present T cell receptor (beta chain) was sequenced within a study of memory CD4+ T cells and cytomegalovirus serostatus. At the level of the study: Healthy Belgian adult donors included roughly ten CMV-positive and 24 CMV-negative people.

The sort gate was single viable CD3+CD4+CD8-CD45RO+ cells for memory CD4+ T cells. Positive selection with CD4 microbeads enriched total CD4+ T cells. Per the germline V gene, CDR1 is SGHAT and CDR2 is FQNNGV. This CDR3 comprises 12 residues. V dropped 4 bases and J dropped 6; count of bases not matched to a gene: 2. The repertoire was sequenced with immunoSEQ multiplex PCR; TCRdb's copy has only in-frame clones and lacks some. Found here are some 45,000 clones, around four fifths of them singletons; the top ten hold 0.9% to 1.5%. Findings and limits, study-wide: Of 150 to 200 reported CMV TCRbeta sequences, 67 were found in memory CD4+ repertoires. CMV serostatus prediction reached median AUC around 0.95, or 0.9 with US-trained model.

As regards this clone: Antigen unknown.

The origin of this receptor is an adult in good health and CMV-seropositive. The chain uses TRBV11-2 and TRBJ1-1, with 7 bases aligning to TRBD1. The specimen sequenced was memory CD4+ T cells from blood. CDR3 sequence reads: CASSWGQPEAFF. In DNA form, the CDR3 reads TGTGCCAGCAGCTGGGGACAGCCTGAAGCTTTCTTT.